This entry lists 15 T cell receptor beta chains sequenced from one sample in a study of chronic HIV infection and antiretroviral therapy. MiXCR, run by TCRdb on the 5' RACE reads, gives a single entry per CDR3 protein. The table has roughly 48,000 distinct CDR3 sequences, over 15% seen once. The sample was peripheral blood. These receptors all stem from an adult who had HIV and had not received antiretroviral therapy, or was an uninfected healthy control (not recorded which).

V and J are TRBV28 and TRBJ1-1; possibly TRBD1 for D (5 bases). V gave up 2 bases and J gave up 8 bases, with 12 bases separating them. The CDR3 consists of 13 residues. Germline CDR1 reads MDHEN; CDR2 reads SYDVKM. This chain's CDR3 is CASSLGAAAEAFF. The DNA of the CDR3 is TGTGCCAGCAGTTTAGGGGCGGCAGCAGAAGCTTTCTTT. Full variable domain (rest looked up from reference TRBV28 and TRBJ1-1): DVKVTQSSRYLVKRTGEKVFLECVQDMDHENMFWYRQDPGLGLRLIYFSYDVKMKEKGDIPEGYSVSREKKERFSLILESASTNQTSMYLCASSLGAAAEAFFGQGTRLTVV.

The V gene is TRBV9, the J gene TRBJ2-1; maybe TRBD2 (6 bases). CDR3 length: 16 residues. Germline loops: CDR1 SGDLS, CDR2 YYNGEE. V was shortened by 4 bases and J by 6 bases, with 20 bases between the two germline ends. The CDR3 DNA sequence: TGTGCCAGCAGCCCTGAGGGTAGCTCCGGGGGCAATGAGCAGTTCTTC. This gives the protein CASSPEGSSGGNEQFF.

This clonotype has only a few counts. The rearrangement uses TRBV28 and TRBJ1-1, with D unresolved. Germline V gene data show CDR1 as MDHEN and CDR2 as SYDVKM. Trimming cost V 5 bases and J 0 bases, with 13 bases left between them. CDR3 size: 15 residues. The CDR3 region has the DNA TGTGCCAGCAGTCCTAATAGTGGTCTGAACACTGAAGCTTTCTTT. Amino acids: CASSPNSGLNTEAFF.

The table lists this clonotype with a few counts. The V call is TRBV3-1, the J call TRBJ2-1, with a tentative D call TRBD1 (6 bases). The V gene lost 4 bases and the J gene lost 1 base, with 17 bases spanning the gap. The CDR3 runs to 17 residues. Germline V gives CDR1 LGHDT, CDR2 YNNKEL (reference sequence). CDR3 in DNA: TGTGCCAGCAGCCGCCACCCACAGGGACGGTCCTACAATGAGCAGTTCTTC. Translated: CASSRHPQGRSYNEQFF.

The chain couples TRBV4-1 to TRBJ2-3; 16 bases match TRBD2. The CDR3 has 19 residues. V dropped 4 bases and J dropped 0; count of bases not matched to a gene: 7. From germline, CDR1 is MGHRA and CDR2 YSYEKL. The CDR3 sequence is CASSLTGLAGGPSTDTQYF. The DNA for the CDR3 is TGCGCCAGCAGCCTGACGGGACTAGCGGGAGGGCCCAGCACAGATACGCAGTATTTT.

V is TRBV29-1 and J is TRBJ2-1; 8 nucleotides align to TRBD1. Trimming cost V 6 bases and J 6 bases; bases outside gene matches: 10. The CDR3 loop spans 14 amino acids. Germline assignment: CDR1 SQVTM and CDR2 ANQGSEA. CDR3 sequence reads: CSVLQGVRGNEQFF. CDR3 coding DNA: TGCAGCGTCTTACAGGGGGTGAGAGGCAATGAGCAGTTCTTC.

This clonotype was found a few times. This sequence joins TRBV20-1 and TRBJ2-1; 8 bases fit TRBD2. Per germline, CDR1 DFQATT and CDR2 SNEGSKA (reference sequence). The CDR3 totals 16 residues. The trim removed 3 bases at V and 10 bases at J, leaving 17 bases unmatched. Here the CDR3 reads CSASPPGTRMVGEQFF. CDR3 nucleotide sequence: TGCAGTGCTAGCCCCCCCGGGACTAGGATGGTAGGCGAGCAGTTCTTC.

This clonotype was seen a few times. This rearrangement joins TRBV4-1 to TRBJ2-5, with a tentative D call TRBD2 (5 bases). V was clipped by 4 bases and J by 1 base, with 16 bases between them. There are 16 residues in the CDR3. Germline loops: CDR1 MGHRA, CDR2 YSYEKL. CDR3 nucleotide sequence: TGCGCCAGCAGCCCTAGCTTTACGGGCAGCCAAGAGACCCAGTACTTC. Residues: CASSPSFTGSQETQYF.

This CDR3 reads CASRSVSTDTQYF. The DNA of the CDR3 is TGTGCCAGCAGGTCCGTGAGCACAGATACGCAGTATTTT. The rearrangement joins TRBV28 to TRBJ2-3; D call uncertain. V lost 6 bases to trimming and J lost 0 bases, with 7 bases between them. There are 13 residues in the CDR3. Germline V gene lookup returns CDR1 MDHEN and CDR2 SYDVKM.

The chain has TRBV28 and TRBJ1-3, with D possibly matching TRBD1 (6 bases). Looked up from germline, CDR1 is MDHEN and CDR2 is SYDVKM. CDR3 size: 16 residues. Trimming removed 5 bases from V and 8 bases from J, with 22 bases in between. CDR3 sequence reads: CASSPDRDTSSDTIYF. The CDR3 nucleotides read TGTGCCAGCAGTCCCGACCGGGACACCAGTTCGGACACCATATATTTT.

This clonotype was counted only a few times. This sequence joins TRBV28 and TRBJ1-1, with a weak D call TRBD1 (6 bases). V dropped 6 bases and J dropped 3 bases, with 20 bases sitting between them. The CDR3 is 16 amino acids. The germline V gene encodes CDR1 MDHEN and CDR2 SYDVKM. The CDR3 spells CASRYRTGNFDTEAFF. DNA for the CDR3: TGTGCCAGCAGGTATAGAACAGGGAACTTCGACACTGAAGCTTTCTTT.

This chain links TRBV5-1 with TRBJ2-1; D is possibly TRBD1 or TRBD2 (7 bases each). This CDR3 is 15 amino acids long. V lost 3 bases, J lost 9 bases, and 19 bases lay in between. The germline CDR1 and CDR2 sequences are SGHRS and YFSETQ. The CDR3 region is CASSWRQGGEGEQFF. The CDR3 DNA is TGCGCCAGCAGCTGGCGACAGGGAGGGGAAGGTGAGCAGTTCTTC.

This clonotype was counted a few times. The chain uses TRBV5-1 and TRBJ2-1; no clear D. The germline V gene has CDR1 SGHRS and CDR2 YFSETQ. The CDR3 is 15 residues long. The V gene lost 4 bases and the J gene lost 8 bases, with 19 bases spanning the gap. The CDR3 bases are TGCGCCAGCAGCCCCTTCCGGGCCCGTGGAGATGAGCAGTTCTTC. Translation: CASSPFRARGDEQFF.

This CDR3 reads CASSFRSPGQTYEQYF. CDR3 coding DNA: TGTGCCAGCAGCTTCCGGAGCCCGGGACAGACCTACGAGCAGTACTTC. V and J are TRBV5-6 and TRBJ2-7; TRBD1 matches at 7 bases. This CDR3 has 16 amino acids. The J segment lost 2 bases and the V segment lost 2 bases, leaving 10 bases of the junction unmatched. Looked up from germline, CDR1 is SGHDT and CDR2 is YYEEEE.

Only a few counts were recorded for this clonotype. The chain employs TRBV2 and TRBJ2-5; D not resolved. CDR1 is SNHLY, CDR2 FYNNEI, per germline. The CDR3 consists of 13 residues. V was shortened by 6 bases and J by 2 bases, with 10 bases between the two germline ends. CDR3 loop: CASRRSVQETQYF. In DNA, the CDR3 is TGTGCCAGCAGGAGAAGCGTACAAGAGACCCAGTACTTC.